This paragraph covers one T cell receptor beta chain sequence. As handled by the study authors: Amplification with reference gene primers provided the estimates of nucleated cell counts. Measured with immunoSEQ multiplex PCR; TCRdb has only the in-frame clones, and not every one. V, J and clone size reflect that table, while D and trimming were determined from the DNA. This table holds about 150,000 clones, approximately 87% found once. This sample stems from a study of blood T cell repertoires in COVID-19. Study overall: Both acute and convalescent COVID-19 samples were obtained from the United States, Italy and Spain.

Germline CDR1 and CDR2: SGHTA and FQGTGA. The CDR3 has 15 amino acids. The junction had 8 bases not matched to a gene; V was cut back by 4 bases and J by 6 bases. The TCR was taken from a human donor in a cohort sampled during active COVID-19. Sequencing was done on a sample of peripheral blood. The chain combines TRBV7-3 with TRBJ1-1; 10 bases line up with TRBD1. The CDR3 sequence is CASSSTGGAGAEAFF. The CDR3 bases are TGTGCCAGCAGCTCGACAGGGGGCGCTGGGGCTGAAGCTTTCTTT.